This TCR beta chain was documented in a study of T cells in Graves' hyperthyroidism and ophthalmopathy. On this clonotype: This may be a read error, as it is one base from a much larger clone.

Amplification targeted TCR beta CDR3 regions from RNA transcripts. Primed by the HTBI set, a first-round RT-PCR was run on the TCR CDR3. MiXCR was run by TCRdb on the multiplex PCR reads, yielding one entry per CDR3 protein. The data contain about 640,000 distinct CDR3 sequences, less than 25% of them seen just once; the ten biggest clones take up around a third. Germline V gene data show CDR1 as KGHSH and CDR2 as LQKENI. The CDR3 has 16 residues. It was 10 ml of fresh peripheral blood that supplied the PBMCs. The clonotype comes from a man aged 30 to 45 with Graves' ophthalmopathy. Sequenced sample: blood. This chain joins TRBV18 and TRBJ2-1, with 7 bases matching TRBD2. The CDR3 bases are TGTGTCAGCTCACCACCATTCAGCGGGGATGGCAATGAGCAGTTCTTC. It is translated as CVSSPPFSGDGNEQFF.